The 21 T cell receptor beta chains below were found in one sample sequenced in a study of blood T cell repertoires in COVID-19 (dated by TCRdb to about 2020). The library was made by the immunoSEQ multiplex PCR assay. TCRdb's version of the immuneACCESS table is confined to in-frame rearrangements and falls short of the full clone set. An unresolved V gene accounts for under half of the shortfall where checked; the remainder is of unknown origin. The sample table records about 160,000 clones; around 93% of these occur just once. The ten largest clonotypes hold 3.5% to 5% of the sample. Sequencing was carried out using peripheral blood. The source is a woman aged 50 to 60 with acute or convalescent COVID-19.

This chain joins TRBV7-9 and TRBJ1-1; D remains unclear. This CDR3 spans 13 amino acids. CDR1 is SEHNR and CDR2 is FQNEAQ in the germline V gene (reference sequence). V dropped 2 bases and J dropped 3 bases, with 7 bases sitting between them. In DNA, the CDR3 is TGTGCCAGCAGCTTAAAGGGAGACACTGAAGCTTTCTTT. Translation: CASSLKGDTEAFF.

CDR3 nucleotides: TGTGCCAGCAGCTTAGACCCCGGGGGATCCCTCCACTTT. Its protein is CASSLDPGGSLHF. The V call is TRBV11-2, the J call TRBJ1-6; perhaps TRBD1 as D (5 bases). CDR1 and CDR2 from the germline V gene are SGHAT and FQNNGV. V lost 0 bases to trimming and J lost 14 bases, with 11 bases between them. The length of the CDR3 is 13 residues.

The chain joins TRBV24-1 to TRBJ1-2; the D is unclear. This CDR3 has 13 residues. CDR1 is KGHDR and CDR2 is SFDVKD in the germline V gene. The ends were cut back, 4 bases at V and 1 base at J, with 6 bases in the middle. CDR3 DNA sequence: TGTGCCACCAGTGACAGTAATAACTATGGCTACACCTTC. It codes for CATSDSNNYGYTF.

The gene calls are TRBV7-3 and TRBJ1-1; possibly TRBD1 for D (6 bases). The CDR3 runs to 14 residues. The germline V gene encodes CDR1 SGHTA and CDR2 FQGTGA. Trimming pared 4 bases from V and 1 base from J, leaving 10 bases between. This chain's CDR3 is CASSSGQQNTEAFF. In nucleotides, the CDR3 is TGTGCCAGCAGCTCAGGACAGCAGAACACTGAAGCTTTCTTT.

The rearrangement links TRBV3-1 (or the pseudogene TRBV3-2) to TRBJ1-6, with a tentative D call TRBD1 (6 bases). V gave up 1 base and J gave up 9 bases, with 16 bases separating them. The CDR3 has 16 amino acids. The germline V gene encodes CDR1 LGHDT and CDR2 YNNKEL (reference sequence). CDR3 residues: CASSQADRLPGSPLHF. The CDR3 DNA reads TGTGCCAGCAGCCAAGCCGACAGGCTCCCGGGTTCACCCCTCCACTTT.

The chain carries TRBV3-1 (or the pseudogene TRBV3-2) and TRBJ1-3; 9 bases agree with TRBD1. CDR1 is LGHDT and CDR2 is YNNKEL in the germline V gene (reference sequence). Trimming removed 4 bases from V and 8 bases from J; junction bases left unmatched: 15. The CDR3 has 17 residues. The CDR3 coding sequence is TGTGCCAGCAGCCCGTACGTTTTCGGGACAGGGACGGACACCATATATTTT. It is translated as CASSPYVFGTGTDTIYF.

The chain combines TRBV24-1 with TRBJ2-1; the D is unclear. The CDR3 has 11 residues. Germline CDR1 and CDR2: KGHDR and SFDVKD. V dropped 6 bases and J dropped 9 bases, with 8 bases sitting between them. The CDR3 DNA follows: TGTGCCACCAGTCGATCGGGTGAGCAGTTCTTC. Translated, it gives CATSRSGEQFF.

J is TRBJ2-1 and V is TRBV2; D remains ambiguous. CDR3 size: 11 residues. V lost 5 bases and J lost 7, with 6 bases in between. Germline CDR1 and CDR2: SNHLY and FYNNEI. CDR3 loop: CASSQVNEQFF. The CDR3 DNA is TGTGCCAGCAGTCAGGTTAATGAGCAGTTCTTC.

The chain links TRBV7-8 to TRBJ1-5; 7 bases are a match to TRBD1. With V trimmed by 2 bases and J by 3 bases, 13 bases remained unmatched. The CDR3 spans 18 residues. Germline V gives CDR1 SGHVS, CDR2 FQNEAQ. Here the CDR3 reads CASSLSSETGKPNQPQHF. The DNA for the CDR3 is TGTGCCAGCAGCTTATCCTCGGAGACAGGGAAGCCCAATCAGCCCCAGCATTTT.

In the case of this clone: A read error may account for a junction end that differs from germline. The chain couples TRBV4-1 to TRBJ2-1; D remains unclear. The CDR3 is made up of 12 amino acids. In germline, CDR1 is MGHRA, CDR2 YSYEKL. CDR3 amino acids: CASSQELNERFF. The CDR3 bases are TGCGCCAGCAGCCAAGAACTTAATGAGCGGTTCTTC.

V usage is TRBV30 and J usage is TRBJ1-2, with 9 bases fitting TRBD1. J lost 1 base, V lost 3 bases, and 3 bases had no gene match. This CDR3 is 14 amino acids long. Germline CDR1 and CDR2: GTSNPN and SVGIG (reference sequence). CDR3 loop: CAWRGQGINYGYTF. DNA of the CDR3: TGTGCCTGGAGAGGACAGGGGATTAACTATGGCTACACCTTC.

This chain joins TRBV5-3 and TRBJ2-1, with D possibly being TRBD2 (6 bases). TRBV5-3 falls under the ORF class, with uncertain function. The V end lost 7 bases, the J end lost 7 bases, and 15 bases lay between the germline ends. There are 13 residues in the CDR3. CDR3 region: CARGGIVRNEQFF. CDR3 in DNA: TGTGCCAGAGGGGGGATCGTTCGGAATGAGCAGTTCTTC.

The genes are TRBV7-2 and TRBJ2-3; no reliable D call. Germline assignment: CDR1 SGHTA and CDR2 FQGNSA. This CDR3 comprises 14 residues. V lost 2 bases and J 3 bases, leaving 9 bases between the germline ends. The CDR3, as DNA: TGTGCCAGCAGCTTAAGAGGAGTAACAGATACGCAGTATTTT. Encoded protein: CASSLRGVTDTQYF.

The chain combines TRBV4-1 with TRBJ2-4; no reliable D call. CDR1 and CDR2 from the germline V gene are MGHRA and YSYEKL. With 4 bases removed from V and 0 bases from J, the gap between germline ends came to 10 bases. The CDR3 consists of 15 residues. CDR3 in amino acids: CASSRLQIAKNIQYF. The CDR3 bases are TGCGCCAGCAGCCGGTTACAGATAGCCAAAAACATTCAGTACTTC.

This clone has only one observation. The chain has TRBV7-9 and TRBJ2-6; D perhaps matches TRBD2 (6 bases). The germline V gene has CDR1 SEHNR and CDR2 FQNEAQ (reference sequence). The CDR3 has 19 amino acids. V dropped 7 bases and J dropped 0 bases, with 22 bases sitting between them. The DNA of the CDR3 is TGTGCCAGCACCCTATCTCATCTAGCGTCGAGCTCTGGGGCCAACGTCCTGACTTTC. It is translated as CASTLSHLASSSGANVLTF.

V and J are TRBV5-4 and TRBJ1-2, with 7 nucleotides matching TRBD1. The V gene's germline CDR1 is SGHNT and CDR2 YYREEE (reference sequence). The J segment lost 4 bases and the V segment lost 2 bases, leaving 5 bases of the junction unmatched. The CDR3 has 14 amino acids. The CDR3 spells CASSLRGQTYGYTF. The CDR3 nucleotides are TGTGCCAGCAGCTTAAGGGGACAGACCTATGGCTACACCTTC.

The V and J genes are TRBV6-5 and TRBJ1-5; D ambiguous. CDR3 length equals 14 residues. The germline V and J ends were trimmed by 6 bases and 7 bases, with 16 bases remaining between them. Per germline, CDR1 MNHEY and CDR2 SVGAGI. The CDR3 spells CASSRGLLDQPQHF. The CDR3, as DNA: TGTGCCAGCAGCCGAGGACTCCTGGACCAGCCCCAGCATTTT.

This clone was observed once. The rearrangement joins TRBV19 to TRBJ1-3; 10 positions match TRBD1. Trimming cost V 7 bases and J 4 bases; bases outside gene matches: 10. Germline CDR1 is LNHDA and CDR2 is SQIVND (reference sequence). The CDR3 is 16 amino acids. The CDR3 loop is CASTLRGTGAGNTIYF. The CDR3 DNA sequence: TGTGCCAGTACCCTGAGGGGGACAGGGGCCGGAAACACCATATATTTT.

A few counts support this clone. The chain links TRBV7-3 to TRBJ1-1, with D possibly being TRBD1 (5 bases). The CDR3 length is 13 residues. Germline values: CDR1 SGHTA, CDR2 FQGTGA. V lost 5 bases, J lost 2 bases, and 9 bases lay in between. The CDR3 DNA reads TGTGCCAGCAGCGTGACAGCTAACACTGAAGCTTTCTTT. Amino acids: CASSVTANTEAFF.

The rearrangement joins TRBV27 to TRBJ2-2, with D tentatively TRBD1 (6 bases). V was clipped by 3 bases and J by 4 bases, with 9 bases between them. The CDR3 covers 14 residues. Germline loops: CDR1 MNHEY, CDR2 SMNVEV (reference sequence). The CDR3, as DNA: TGTGCCAGCAGTTTCGGACAGTTCACCGGGGAGCTGTTTTTT. This codes for CASSFGQFTGELFF.

J is TRBJ1-2 and V is TRBV11-1; D is possibly TRBD1 (6 bases). The ends were cut back, 5 bases at V and 3 bases at J, with 13 bases in the middle. Germline CDR1 SGHAT, CDR2 FQDESV (reference sequence). This CDR3 has 14 amino acids. The CDR3 sequence is CASSPREGDYGYTF. The CDR3, as DNA: TGTGCCAGCAGCCCACGAGAGGGGGACTATGGCTACACCTTC. Full variable domain (remainder filled in from reference TRBV11-1 and TRBJ1-2): EAEVAQSPRYKITEKSQAVAFWCDPISGHATLYWYRQILGQGPELLVQFQDESVVDDSQLPKDRFSAERLKGVDSTLKIQPAELGDSAMYLCASSPREGDYGYTFGSGTRLTVV.